Sequencing of this T cell receptor beta chain was carried out in a study of shared clonotypes between healthy human individuals. General study findings and limits: Memory subsets had estimated richness that was generally smaller than that of naive subsets.

CD4+ cell separation produced CD45RA+ naive and CD45RA-negative memory subsets. Assay used: immunoSEQ multiplex PCR; TCRdb lists only in-frame clones, some missing. The table lists about 1 million clones, about 80% of them singletons. Germline CDR1 and CDR2: GTSNPN and SVGIG (reference sequence). This CDR3 is 15 amino acids long. Between the trimmed V and J ends, which lost 2 bases and 0 bases, there was a span of 11 bases. Notes on this clone: Its antigen is as yet unknown.

The receptor was derived from a man aged 18-30 years in good health. The chain joins TRBV30 to TRBJ1-3, with a weak D call TRBD1 (5 bases). Sequencing was carried out using memory CD4+ T cells sorted from blood. Subset meaning: CD45RA-negative fraction. The CDR3 sequence: CAWSWDGPSGNTIYF. The CDR3 DNA sequence: TGTGCCTGGAGTTGGGACGGTCCCTCTGGAAACACCATATATTTT.